The clone carrying this T cell receptor (beta chain) was counted a single time. The target antigen is unknown. The data originate from a study of identifying expanded T cells in peripheral blood. Study-wide points: Over two and four weeks, about 15 and 19 clones changed, versus around 1.3 between replicates. Clone count variance between approximately two-week samples rose with total template count.

Healthy donors had no documented immune events, such as infections, while sampled. The CDR3 spans 16 residues. The ends lost 5 bases at V and 7 bases at J; junction bases unmatched: 11. In germline, CDR1 is SEHNR, CDR2 FQNEAQ (reference sequence). Repertoires were generated with immunoSEQ multiplex PCR, while TCRdb's copy carries only in-frame clones and drops some. The table has roughly 100,000 clones, around 89% seen once. The rearrangement links TRBV7-9 to TRBJ2-1; 10 bases are a match to TRBD1. The sequenced sample consisted of blood. The TCR was taken from a person between 18 and 75 years old in good health. CDR3: CASSVPGQGPFNEQFF. The DNA of the CDR3 is TGTGCCAGCAGCGTCCCGGGACAGGGGCCCTTTAATGAGCAGTTCTTC.